These T cell receptor beta chains were read from a single sample in a study of blood T cells in healthy people across ages. Each CDR3 protein is one row after TCRdb ran MiXCR on the 5' RACE reads. This repertoire shows about 1.5 million distinct CDR3 sequences, 42% found once; its top ten account for roughly 7.7%. The material sequenced was blood. Receptors were obtained from a woman between 18 and 30 years old in good health. Each CDR3 is given with its conserved first and last residue. Each record gives: V gene, clone size, D gene, J gene, CDR3 DNA, CDR3 protein. The D gene is left open where the match is weak. A row's size may be missing; if present it is once, few, many or a size class.

>TRBV2|-|-|TRBJ2-2
TGTGCCAGCATGATATCGAGAGCACCGAACACCGGGGAGCTGTTTTTT
CASMISRAPNTGELFF
>TRBV12-3/TRBV12-4|-|-|TRBJ2-7
TGTGCCAGCAGTTTATGGGACGCCTCCTACGAGCAGTACTTC
CASSLWDASYEQYF
>TRBV9|-|TRBD2|TRBJ2-3
TGTGCCAGCAGCTCCCGGGGTAGCGGGAGTACAGATACGCAGTATTTT
CASSSRGSGSTDTQYF
>TRBV7-8|-|TRBD2|TRBJ2-1
TGTGCCAGCAGCCCTAGCGGGAGGGGGACACAGTATGAGCAGTTCTTC
CASSPSGRGTQYEQFF
>TRBV28|few|-|TRBJ2-3
TGTGCCAGCCCTACAGATACGCAGTATTTT
CASPTDTQYF
>TRBV6-6|few|TRBD2|TRBJ2-3
TGTGCCAGCAGCCCAAGCGGGGGTCTCCCGCGCGATACGCAGTATTTT
CASSPSGGLPRDTQYF
>TRBV5-1|few|-|TRBJ2-7
TGCGCCAGCAGCTTGGCCGGGGGGCTTACCTACAATGAGCAGTACTTC
CASSLAGGLTYNEQYF
>TRBV12-3/TRBV12-4|-|-|TRBJ2-5
TGTGCCAGCAGTTTAGCGGGGCACTCCTACGGGCAGTACTTC
CASSLAGHSYGQYF
>TRBV6-5|-|-|TRBJ2-3
TGTGCCAGCAGTTACCATCGGGAGGATACGCAGTATTTT
CASSYHREDTQYF
>TRBV20-1|few|-|TRBJ2-6
TGCAGTGCCTTGAGGGGGGCTACTGGGGCCAACGTCCTGACTTTC
CSALRGATGANVLTF
>TRBV12-3/TRBV12-4|-|-|TRBJ2-1
TGTGCCAGCAGTGCCCGGGCTAGCGCAAGGGAGGAGCAGTTCTTC
CASSARASAREEQFF
>TRBV5-1|once|TRBD2|TRBJ2-2
TGCGCCAGCAGCTTGGCCGGTGGCGGGAGGTTGATCATTCGGAACACCGGGGAGCTGTTTTTT
CASSLAGGGRLIIRNTGELFF
>TRBV25-1|many|-|TRBJ2-4
TGTGCCAGCAGTCCAAGTCTGGAGCAGTACTTC
CASSPSLEQYF
>TRBV6-5|few|TRBD1|TRBJ1-6
TGTGCCAGCATAAATACAGGGGGAAATTCACCCCTCCACTTT
CASINTGGNSPLHF
>TRBV5-1|few|-|TRBJ2-5
TGCGCCAGCAGCCCTTCCGGACAAACCCAAGAGACCCAGTACTTC
CASSPSGQTQETQYF
>TRBV5-1|few|-|TRBJ1-5
TGCGCCAGCAGCTTGGGTGTGGCAGAGAATCAGCCCCAGCATTTT
CASSLGVAENQPQHF
>TRBV15|-|TRBD1|TRBJ2-2
TGTGCCAACAGGGACAGGCGGACGAACACCGGGGAGCTGTTTTTT
CANRDRRTNTGELFF
>TRBV20-1|-|TRBD2|TRBJ2-2
TGCAGTGTATTGGTAGCGGGGGCCTCCCTGAACACCGGGGAGCTGTTTTTT
CSVLVAGASLNTGELFF
>TRBV20-1|-|TRBD2|TRBJ2-1
TGCAGTGCTGGGGCTAGCGGGAGAGTAGGTGAGCAGTTCTTC
CSAGASGRVGEQFF
>TRBV21-1|-|-|TRBJ2-1
TGTGCCAGCAGCCCAGAAATTTGCTGGAATGAGCAGTTCTTC
CASSPEICWNEQFF
>TRBV29-1|-|-|TRBJ2-3
TGCAGCGTTGAAGGCGTGAATGGGCACCACACAGATACGCAGTATTTT
CSVEGVNGHHTDTQYF
>TRBV24-1|-|-|TRBJ2-1
TGTGCCACCGGCGGGGGCCGGGGATACAATGAGCAGTTCTTC
CATGGGRGYNEQFF
>TRBV6-1|-|-|TRBJ1-2
TGTGCCAGCAGTGAGGTTACCTATGGCTACACCTTC
CASSEVTYGYTF
>TRBV27|-|-|TRBJ2-3
TGTGCCAGCAGCCCCCAGGGCCTGAGCACAGATACGCAGTATTTT
CASSPQGLSTDTQYF